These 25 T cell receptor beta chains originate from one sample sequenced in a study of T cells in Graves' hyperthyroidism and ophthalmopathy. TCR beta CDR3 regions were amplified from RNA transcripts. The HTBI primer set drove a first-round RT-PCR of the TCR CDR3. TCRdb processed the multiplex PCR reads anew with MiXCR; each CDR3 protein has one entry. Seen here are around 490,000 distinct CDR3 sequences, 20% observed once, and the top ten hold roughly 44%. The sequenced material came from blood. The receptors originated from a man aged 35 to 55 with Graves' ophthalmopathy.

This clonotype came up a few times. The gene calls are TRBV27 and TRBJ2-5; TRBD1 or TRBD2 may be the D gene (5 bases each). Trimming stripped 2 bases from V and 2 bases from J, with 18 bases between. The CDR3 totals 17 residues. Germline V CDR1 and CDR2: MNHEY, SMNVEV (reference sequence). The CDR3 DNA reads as TGTGCCAGCAGTTTAAGGAGCGGACATCCTACTCAAGAGACCCAGTACTTC. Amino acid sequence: CASSLRSGHPTQETQYF.

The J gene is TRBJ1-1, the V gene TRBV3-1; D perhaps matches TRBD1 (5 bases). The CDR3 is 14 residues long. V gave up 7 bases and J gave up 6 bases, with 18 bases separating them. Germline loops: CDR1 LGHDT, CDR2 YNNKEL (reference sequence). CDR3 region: CASTNSGTGAEAFF. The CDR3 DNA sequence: TGTGCCAGCACCAACTCCGGGACGGGAGCTGAAGCTTTCTTT.

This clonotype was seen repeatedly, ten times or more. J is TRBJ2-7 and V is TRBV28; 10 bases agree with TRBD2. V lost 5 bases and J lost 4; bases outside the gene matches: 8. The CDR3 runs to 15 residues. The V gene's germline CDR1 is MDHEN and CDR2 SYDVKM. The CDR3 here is CASSPPSGRLYEQYF. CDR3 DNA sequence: TGTGCCAGCAGTCCTCCTAGCGGGAGACTATACGAGCAGTACTTC.

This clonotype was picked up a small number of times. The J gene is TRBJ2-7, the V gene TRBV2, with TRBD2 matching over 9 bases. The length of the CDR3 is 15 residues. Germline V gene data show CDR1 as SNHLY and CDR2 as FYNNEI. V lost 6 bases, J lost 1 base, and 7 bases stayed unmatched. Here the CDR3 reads CASRPLAGRSYEQYF. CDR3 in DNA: TGTGCCAGCAGGCCTCTAGCGGGGCGATCCTACGAGCAGTACTTC.

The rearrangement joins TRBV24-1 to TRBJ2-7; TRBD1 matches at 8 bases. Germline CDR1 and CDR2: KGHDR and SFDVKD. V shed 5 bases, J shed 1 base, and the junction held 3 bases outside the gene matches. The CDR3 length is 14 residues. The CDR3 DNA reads TGTGCCACCAGTGCGGGGACAGGTTCCTACGAGCAGTACTTC. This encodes CATSAGTGSYEQYF.

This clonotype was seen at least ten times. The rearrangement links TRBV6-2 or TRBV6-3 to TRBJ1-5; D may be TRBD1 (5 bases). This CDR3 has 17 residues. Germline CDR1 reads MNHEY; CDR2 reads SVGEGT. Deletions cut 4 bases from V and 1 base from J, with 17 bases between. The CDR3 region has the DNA TGTGCCAGCAGTTCCGATGTGGGACGACGGAGCAATCAGCCCCAGCATTTT. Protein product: CASSSDVGRRSNQPQHF.

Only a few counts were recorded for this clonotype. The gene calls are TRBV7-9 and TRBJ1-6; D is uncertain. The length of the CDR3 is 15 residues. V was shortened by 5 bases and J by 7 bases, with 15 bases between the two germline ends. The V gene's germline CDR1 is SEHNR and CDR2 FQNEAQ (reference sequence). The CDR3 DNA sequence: TGTGCCAGCAGCAACGACGCCGGGATAAATTCACCCCTCCACTTT. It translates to CASSNDAGINSPLHF.

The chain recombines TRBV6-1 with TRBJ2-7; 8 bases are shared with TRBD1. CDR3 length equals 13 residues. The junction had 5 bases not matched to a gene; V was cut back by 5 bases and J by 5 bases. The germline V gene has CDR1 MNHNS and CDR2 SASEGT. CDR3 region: CASSKGQDHEQYF. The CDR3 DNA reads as TGTGCCAGCAGTAAGGGACAGGATCACGAGCAGTACTTC.

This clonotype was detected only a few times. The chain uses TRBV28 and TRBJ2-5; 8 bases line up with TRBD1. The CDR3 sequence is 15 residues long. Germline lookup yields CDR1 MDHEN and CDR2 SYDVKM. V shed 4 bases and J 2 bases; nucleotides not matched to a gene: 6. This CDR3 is CASSSGGQDQETQYF. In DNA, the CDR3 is TGTGCCAGCAGTTCAGGGGGCCAAGATCAAGAGACCCAGTACTTC.

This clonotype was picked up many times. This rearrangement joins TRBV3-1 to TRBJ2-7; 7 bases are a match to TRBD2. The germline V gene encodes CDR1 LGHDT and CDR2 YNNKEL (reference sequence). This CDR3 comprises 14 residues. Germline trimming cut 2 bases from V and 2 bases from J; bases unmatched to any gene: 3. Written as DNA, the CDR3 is TGTGCCAGCAGCCAACCCGGGGGGACCTACGAGCAGTACTTC. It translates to CASSQPGGTYEQYF.

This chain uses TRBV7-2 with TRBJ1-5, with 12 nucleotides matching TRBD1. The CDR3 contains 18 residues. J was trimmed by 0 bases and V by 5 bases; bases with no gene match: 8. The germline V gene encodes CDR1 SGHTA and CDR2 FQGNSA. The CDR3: CASSIGTGGAYSNQPQHF. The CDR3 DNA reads TGTGCCAGCAGCATAGGGACAGGGGGCGCCTATAGCAATCAGCCCCAGCATTTT.

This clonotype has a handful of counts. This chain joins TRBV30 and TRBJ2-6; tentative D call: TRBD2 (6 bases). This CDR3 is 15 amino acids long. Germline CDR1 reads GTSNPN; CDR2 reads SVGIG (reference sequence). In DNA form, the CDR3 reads TGTGGTGGGTCGGGACTCCTCTCTGGGGCCAACGTCCTGACTTTC. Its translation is CGGSGLLSGANVLTF.

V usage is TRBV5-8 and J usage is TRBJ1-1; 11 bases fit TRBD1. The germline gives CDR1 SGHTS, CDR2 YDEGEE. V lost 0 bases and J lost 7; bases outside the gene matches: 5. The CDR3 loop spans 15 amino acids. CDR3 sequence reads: CASSLAPDRGLEAFF. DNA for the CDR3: TGTGCCAGCAGCTTGGCACCGGACAGGGGGCTTGAAGCTTTCTTT.

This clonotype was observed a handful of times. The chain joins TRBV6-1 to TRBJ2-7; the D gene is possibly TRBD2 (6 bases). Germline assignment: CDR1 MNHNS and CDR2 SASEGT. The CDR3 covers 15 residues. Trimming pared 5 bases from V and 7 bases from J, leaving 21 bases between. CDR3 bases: TGTGCCAGCAGTCCACTTCAGGCGGGACGGGATGAGCAGTACTTC. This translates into CASSPLQAGRDEQYF.

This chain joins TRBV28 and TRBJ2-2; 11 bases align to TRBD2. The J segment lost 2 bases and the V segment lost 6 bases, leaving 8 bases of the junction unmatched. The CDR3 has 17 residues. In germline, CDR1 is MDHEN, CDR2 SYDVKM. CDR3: CASSKPTSGSNTGELFF. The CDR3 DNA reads TGTGCCAGCAGCAAGCCAACTAGCGGGAGTAACACCGGGGAGCTGTTTTTT.

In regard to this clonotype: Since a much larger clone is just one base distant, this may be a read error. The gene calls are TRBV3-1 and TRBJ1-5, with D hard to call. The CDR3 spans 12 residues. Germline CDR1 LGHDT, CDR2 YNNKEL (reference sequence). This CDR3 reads CAGSQEGQPQHF. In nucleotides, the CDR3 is TGTGCCGGCAGCCAAGAAGGGCAGCCCCAGCATTTT.

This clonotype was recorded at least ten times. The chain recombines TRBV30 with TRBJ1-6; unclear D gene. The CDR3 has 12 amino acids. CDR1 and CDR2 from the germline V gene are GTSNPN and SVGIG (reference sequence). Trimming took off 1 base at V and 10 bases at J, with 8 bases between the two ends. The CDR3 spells CAWSGTASPLHF. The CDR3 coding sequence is TGTGCCTGGAGTGGTACCGCATCACCCCTCCACTTT.

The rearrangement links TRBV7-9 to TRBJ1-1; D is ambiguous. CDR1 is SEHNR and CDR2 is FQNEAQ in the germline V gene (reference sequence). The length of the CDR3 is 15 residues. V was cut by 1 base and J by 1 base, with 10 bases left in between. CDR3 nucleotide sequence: TGTGCCAGCAGCTTAGGGGGTCCGGGGAACACTGAAGCTTTCTTT. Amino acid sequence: CASSLGGPGNTEAFF.

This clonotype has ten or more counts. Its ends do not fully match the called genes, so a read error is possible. The CDR3 spells CASSFSVNTEAFF. The DNA of the CDR3 is TGCGCCAGCAGCTTCTCAGTGAACACTGAAGCTTTCTTT. V usage is TRBV12-3 or TRBV12-4 and J usage is TRBJ1-1; D not certain. The length of the CDR3 is 13 residues.

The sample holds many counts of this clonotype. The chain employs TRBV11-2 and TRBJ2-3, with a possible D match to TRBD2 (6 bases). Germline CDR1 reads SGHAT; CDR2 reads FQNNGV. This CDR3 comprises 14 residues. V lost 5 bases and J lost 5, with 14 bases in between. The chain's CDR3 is CASSPPWRGDTQYF. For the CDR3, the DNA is TGTGCCAGCAGCCCCCCTTGGCGGGGAGATACGCAGTATTTT.

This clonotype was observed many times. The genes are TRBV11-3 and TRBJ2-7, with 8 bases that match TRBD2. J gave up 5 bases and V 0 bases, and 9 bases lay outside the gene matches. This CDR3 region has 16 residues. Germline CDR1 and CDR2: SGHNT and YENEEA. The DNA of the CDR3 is TGTGCCAGCAGCTTAGATGGTCGGGGGGGAGTGGACGAGCAGTACTTC. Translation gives CASSLDGRGGVDEQYF.

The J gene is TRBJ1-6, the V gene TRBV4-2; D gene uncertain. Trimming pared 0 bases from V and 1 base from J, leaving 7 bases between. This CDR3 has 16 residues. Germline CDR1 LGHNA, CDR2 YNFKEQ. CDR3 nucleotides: TGTGCCAGCAGCCAAGAGGGCGGTTCCTATAATTCACCCCTCCACTTT. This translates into CASSQEGGSYNSPLHF.

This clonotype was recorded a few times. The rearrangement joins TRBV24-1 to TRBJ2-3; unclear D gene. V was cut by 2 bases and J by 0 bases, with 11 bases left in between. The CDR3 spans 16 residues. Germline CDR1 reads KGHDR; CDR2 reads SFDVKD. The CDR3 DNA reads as TGTGCCACCAGTGATTCCCGATTTCCTAGCACAGATACGCAGTATTTT. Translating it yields CATSDSRFPSTDTQYF.

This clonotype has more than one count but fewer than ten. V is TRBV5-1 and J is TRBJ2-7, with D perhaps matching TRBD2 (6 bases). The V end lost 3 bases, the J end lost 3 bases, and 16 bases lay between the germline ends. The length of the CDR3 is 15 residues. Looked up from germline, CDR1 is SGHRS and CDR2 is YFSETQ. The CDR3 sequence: CASSSTQPGGYEQYF. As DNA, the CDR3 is TGCGCCAGCAGCTCGACCCAGCCCGGGGGCTACGAGCAGTACTTC.

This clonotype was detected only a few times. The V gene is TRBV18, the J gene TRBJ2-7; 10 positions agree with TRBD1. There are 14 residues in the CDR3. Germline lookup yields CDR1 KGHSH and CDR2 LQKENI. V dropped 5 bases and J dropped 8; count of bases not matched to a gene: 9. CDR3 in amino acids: CASSRGQGFMKQYF. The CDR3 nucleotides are TGTGCCAGCTCAAGGGGACAGGGGTTTATGAAGCAGTACTTC.